This entry is about one TCR beta chain. Germline CDR1 SEHNR, CDR2 FQNEAQ (reference sequence). The CDR3 is 13 residues long. The V gene lost 2 bases and the J gene lost 9 bases, with 14 bases spanning the gap. Vbeta (60) and Jbeta (13) primers were used in the PCR. Produced via immunoSEQ multiplex PCR; TCRdb's table is partial and in-frame only. The sample includes 110,000 to 150,000 clones, over 70% of them seen just once. These data are taken from a study of cytomegalovirus exposure and HLA in healthy donors. The J gene is TRBJ2-7, the V gene TRBV7-9; a possible D gene is TRBD2 (5 bases). The sequence came from a woman aged 40-49 years in good health and CMV-seronegative. The sequenced sample consisted of PBMCs. The CDR3 DNA sequence: TGTGCCAGCAGCTTATTGTCCATAGAGGGGCAGTACTTC. Protein product: CASSLLSIEGQYF. Together with reference TRBV7-9 and TRBJ2-7, the CDR3 gives the full variable domain: DTGVSQNPRHKITKRGQNVTFRCDPISEHNRLYWYRQTLGQGPEFLTYFQNEAQLEKSRLLSDRFSAERPKGSFSTLEIQRTEQGDSAMYLCASSLLSIEGQYFGPGTRLTVT.